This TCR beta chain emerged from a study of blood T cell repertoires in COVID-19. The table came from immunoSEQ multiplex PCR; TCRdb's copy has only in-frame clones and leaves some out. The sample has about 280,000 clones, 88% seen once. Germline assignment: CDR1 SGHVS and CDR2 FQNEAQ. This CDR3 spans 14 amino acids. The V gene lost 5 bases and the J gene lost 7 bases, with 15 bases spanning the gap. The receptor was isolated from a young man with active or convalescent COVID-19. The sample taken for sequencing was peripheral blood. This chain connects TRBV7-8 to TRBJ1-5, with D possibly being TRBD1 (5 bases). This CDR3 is CASSGGTSGQPQHF. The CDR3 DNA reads TGTGCCAGCAGCGGCGGGACTTCGGGGCAGCCCCAGCATTTT.